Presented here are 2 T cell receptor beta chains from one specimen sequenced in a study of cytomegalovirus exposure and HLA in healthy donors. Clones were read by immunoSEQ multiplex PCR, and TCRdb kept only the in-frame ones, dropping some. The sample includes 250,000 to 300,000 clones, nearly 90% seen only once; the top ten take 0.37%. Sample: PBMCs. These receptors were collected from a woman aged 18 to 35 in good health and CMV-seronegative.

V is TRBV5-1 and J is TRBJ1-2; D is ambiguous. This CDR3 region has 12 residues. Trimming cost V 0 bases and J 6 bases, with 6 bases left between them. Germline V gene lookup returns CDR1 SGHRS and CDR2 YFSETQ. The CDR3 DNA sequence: TGCGCCAGCAGCTTGGGCGGGGATGGCTACACCTTC. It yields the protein CASSLGGDGYTF.

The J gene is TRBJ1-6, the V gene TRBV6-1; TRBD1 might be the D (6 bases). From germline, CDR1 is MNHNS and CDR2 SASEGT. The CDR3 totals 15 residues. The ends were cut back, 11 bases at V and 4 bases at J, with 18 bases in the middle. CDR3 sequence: CAGRVKGVYNSPLHF. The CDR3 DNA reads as TGTGCCGGGAGGGTGAAGGGGGTTTATAATTCACCCCTCCACTTT.